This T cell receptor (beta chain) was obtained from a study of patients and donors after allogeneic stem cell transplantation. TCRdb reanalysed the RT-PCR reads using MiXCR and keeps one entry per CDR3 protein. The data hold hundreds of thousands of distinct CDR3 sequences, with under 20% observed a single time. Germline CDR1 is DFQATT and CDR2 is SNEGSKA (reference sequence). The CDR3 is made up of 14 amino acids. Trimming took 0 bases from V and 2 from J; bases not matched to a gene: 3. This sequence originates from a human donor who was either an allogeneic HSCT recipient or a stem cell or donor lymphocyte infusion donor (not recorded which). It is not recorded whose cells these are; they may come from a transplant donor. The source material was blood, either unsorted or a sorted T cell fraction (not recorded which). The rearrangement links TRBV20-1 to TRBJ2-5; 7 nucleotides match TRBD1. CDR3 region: CSARDRGWQETQYF. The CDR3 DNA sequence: TGCAGTGCTAGAGACAGGGGGTGGCAAGAGACCCAGTACTTC.